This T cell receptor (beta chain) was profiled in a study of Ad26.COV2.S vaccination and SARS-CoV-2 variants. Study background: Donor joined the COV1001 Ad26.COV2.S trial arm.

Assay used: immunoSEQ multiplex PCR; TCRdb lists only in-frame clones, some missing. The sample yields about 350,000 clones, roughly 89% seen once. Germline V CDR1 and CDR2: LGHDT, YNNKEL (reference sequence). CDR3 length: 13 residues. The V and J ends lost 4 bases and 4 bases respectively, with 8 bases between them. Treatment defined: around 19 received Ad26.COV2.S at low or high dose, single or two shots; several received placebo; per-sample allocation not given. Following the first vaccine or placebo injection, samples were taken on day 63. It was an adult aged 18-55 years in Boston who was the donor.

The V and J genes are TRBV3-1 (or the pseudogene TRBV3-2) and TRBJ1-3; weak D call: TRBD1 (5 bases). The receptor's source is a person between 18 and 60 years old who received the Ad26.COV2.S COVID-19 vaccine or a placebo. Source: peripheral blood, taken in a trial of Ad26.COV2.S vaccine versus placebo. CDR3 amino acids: CASSLSGGNTIYF. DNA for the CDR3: TGTGCCAGCAGCCTTTCAGGGGGAAACACCATATATTTT.